These T cell receptor beta chains were read from a single sample in a study of CD4 T cells in relation to SARS-CoV-2 and coronaviruses. Their specific antigens are unknown. Using immunoSEQ multiplex PCR, the repertoire was profiled, and TCRdb retains in-frame clones only, with some absent. The top ten clones hold around 29% of a sample with fewer than 25,000 clones, around 76% of them seen once. The specimen sequenced was CD4+ T cells from PBMCs, cultured in vitro. These receptors were collected from a human donor in good health. The CDR3 runs from the conserved cysteine through the conserved F or W. Fields, in order: clone size, J gene, V gene, D gene, CDR3 protein, CDR3 DNA. D genes are given only for firm matches. The size entry is marked missing in some rows and otherwise reads once, few, many or a size class.

>once|TRBJ2-3|TRBV27|TRBD1
CAIKKPGQGRTQYF
TGTGCCATTAAAAAACCGGGACAGGGGCGTACGCAGTATTTT
>once|TRBJ2-5|TRBV7-2|NA
CASSLLGRGARETQYF
TGTGCCAGCAGCTTACTAGGCAGGGGGGCTCGGGAGACCCAGTACTTC
>NA|TRBJ2-7|TRBV5-1|TRBD1
CASRRTGANEQYF
TGCGCCAGCAGGAGGACAGGGGCGAATGAGCAGTACTTC
>NA|TRBJ2-3|TRBV5-1|TRBD2
CASSLVREADTQYF
TGCGCCAGCAGCTTGGTACGGGAGGCAGATACGCAGTATTTT
>NA|TRBJ2-2|TRBV5-4|NA
CASSLARANTGELFF
TGTGCCAGCAGCCTGGCTCGTGCGAACACCGGGGAGCTGTTTTTT
>NA|TRBJ2-1|TRBV9|TRBD1
CASSLLPGQGSYNEQFF
TGTGCCAGCAGCTTGTTACCGGGACAGGGATCCTACAATGAGCAGTTCTTC
>NA|TRBJ1-5|TRBV6-5|NA
CASRRTEESNQPQHF
TGTGCCAGCAGGAGGACGGAAGAAAGCAATCAGCCCCAGCATTTT
>NA|TRBJ1-1|TRBV30|NA
CAWNPGLNTEAFF
TGTGCCTGGAATCCGGGCCTGAACACTGAAGCTTTCTTT
>once|TRBJ1-5|TRBV2|NA
CASSADNNVSPQHF
TGTGCCAGCAGTGCCGACAACAATGTTTCGCCCCAGCATTTT
>NA|TRBJ2-7|TRBV21-1|NA
CASSKKGSLTAYEQYF
TGTGCCAGCAGCAAAAAAGGGAGTTTGACGGCCTACGAGCAGTACTTC
>NA|TRBJ2-5|TRBV18|TRBD1
CASSPGQVQETQYF
TGTGCCAGCTCACCCGGACAGGTCCAAGAGACCCAGTACTTC
>NA|TRBJ2-5|TRBV5-1|NA
CASSSLQGRETQYF
TGCGCCAGCAGCTCCTTACAGGGGAGGGAGACCCAGTACTTC
>NA|TRBJ2-2|TRBV29-1|TRBD2
CSVGRGAGELFF
TGCAGCGTTGGTCGGGGGGCCGGGGAGCTGTTTTTT
>once|TRBJ1-4|TRBV7-8|NA
CASSQGSATNEKLFF
TGTGCCAGCAGTCAGGGGAGTGCAACTAATGAAAAACTGTTTTTT
>NA|TRBJ1-3|TRBV18|NA
CASSPPGNSGNTIYF
TGTGCCAGCTCACCACCTGGGAACTCTGGAAACACCATATATTTT
>once|TRBJ1-3|TRBV19|NA
CASRFSSGNTIYF
TGTGCCAGTAGATTCAGCTCTGGAAACACCATATATTTT
>few|TRBJ1-6|TRBV2|TRBD1
CASSEAGTGVNNSPLHF
TGTGCCAGCAGTGAAGCCGGGACAGGGGTGAATAATTCACCCCTCCACTTT
>NA|TRBJ2-7|TRBV9|NA
CASSVDRSQVEQYF
TGTGCCAGCAGCGTAGATAGGTCCCAGGTCGAGCAGTACTTC
>NA|TRBJ1-1|TRBV11-3|TRBD1
CASSDRDRRAFF
TGTGCCAGCAGCGACCGGGACAGGAGAGCTTTCTTT
>NA|TRBJ2-1|TRBV11-2|TRBD2
CASSLVVLAGGNEQFF
TGTGCCAGCAGCTTAGTTGTACTAGCGGGAGGCAATGAGCAGTTCTTC
>NA|TRBJ1-4|TRBV24-1|NA
CATSETGGEKLFF
TGTGCCACCAGTGAGACAGGTGGTGAAAAACTGTTTTTT
>NA|TRBJ1-2|TRBV18|NA
CASSPGTENYGYTF
TGTGCCAGCTCACCTGGGACGGAGAACTATGGCTACACCTTC
>NA|TRBJ2-3|TRBV5-1|TRBD2
CASSLQAGDLPSTDTQYF
TGCGCCAGCTCTCTCCAAGCGGGAGACCTTCCTAGCACAGATACGCAGTATTTT
>NA|TRBJ2-7|TRBV18|TRBD2
CASSPAWGLNYEQYF
TGTGCCAGCTCACCAGCGTGGGGACTAAACTACGAGCAGTACTTC
>NA|TRBJ1-1|TRBV5-1|NA
CASSLEARKETEAFF
TGCGCCAGCAGCTTGGAAGCCAGGAAGGAGACTGAAGCTTTCTTT
>NA|TRBJ2-6|TRBV25-1|NA
CASSKQGSGANVLTF
TGTGCCAGCAGTAAACAGGGATCCGGGGCCAACGTCCTGACTTTC
>NA|TRBJ1-6|TRBV5-1|NA
CASSLLSVDSPLHF
TGCGCCAGCAGCTTGCTATCTGTAGATTCACCCCTCCACTTT
>NA|TRBJ2-5|TRBV19|NA
CASSIGGSQETQYF
TGTGCCAGTAGTATAGGTGGGAGCCAAGAGACCCAGTACTTC
>NA|TRBJ2-1|TRBV7-9|NA
CASSPRTPRAYNEQFF
TGTGCCAGCAGCCCCCGGACACCAAGGGCCTACAATGAGCAGTTCTTC
>NA|TRBJ2-7|TRBV7-2|TRBD2
CASSFRPSGSYEQYF
TGTGCCAGCAGCTTCCGGCCTAGCGGGAGCTACGAGCAGTACTTC